The entry that follows covers one T cell receptor beta chain sequence. This receptor's antigen is unknown. Base qualities were left out, and no much larger clone turns up one base away. The sample originates from a study of blood T cell repertoires in COVID-19 (dated by TCRdb to about 2020). Study-level background: Samples from collaborators originated in the United States, Italy and Spain and spanned both the acute and convalescent phases of COVID-19. The dataset comprised deeply sampled blood TCRbeta repertoires from subjects exposed to, actively infected with, or recovered from COVID-19. The repertoires were released in a freely available public database intended as a resource for research on the immune response to SARS-CoV-2. Samples were obtained from the ongoing ImmuneRACE study (first 160 participants) and from some 1,200 subjects provided by 6 global collaborators. The material from the prospective study consisted of cDNA or gDNA derived from T cells, B-cell-depleted T cells, or PBMCs. Where HLA class I and class II types were available, the types were taken from metadata supplied by the sample provider, not from assay-based typing. The sample metadata nearly always contained a de-identified subject ID, COVID-19 status, age in years and sex. Paper-wide results and their limitations: The amount of clinical and demographic metadata varied by source and participant and was provided uncurated.

TCRbeta CDR3 regions were amplified from genomic DNA using the immunoSEQ Assay, a bias-controlled multiplex PCR. On the study's bioinformatics: The number of nucleated cells in each sample was estimated from the amplification of reference gene primers within the assay. Sequence reads were collapsed and filtered to measure the absolute abundance of every unique TCRbeta CDR3 rearrangement. For each sample, productive Simpson clonality was calculated by taking the square root of Simpson's diversity index across productive rearrangements. Entries here come from immuneACCESS through TCRdb and include only in-frame sequences with V and J called. Some clones fail to appear in such tables; in the studies checked, an unresolved V gene covers under half of the shortfall, and the cause of the remainder is unknown. The V and J calls and clone size were taken over from that table, and D and trimming were inferred from the DNA. This sample has 240,000 or so clones in its table, and 75% to 85% of those were observed once. In total, the top ten clones hold around 12% of the sample.

Collaborating institutions collected whole blood in K2EDTA tubes following their own protocols. Collaborator samples were shipped for TCRbeta analysis as frozen whole blood, isolated PBMCs, or DNA extracted from either sample type. The germline V end is reduced by 3 bases and the J end by 10 bases; junction bases left unmatched: 10. There are 15 amino acids in the CDR3, from cysteine to phenylalanine inclusive. The entry retains the CDR3 DNA only, 45 bases that are in frame from base 1. The receptor was isolated from a woman aged 60 to 75 with active or convalescent COVID-19. The receptor chain draws on TRBV23-1 and TRBJ2-1; 9 central nucleotides agree with TRBD1. TRBV23-1 is labeled an ORF, and its function is uncertain. The material sequenced was peripheral blood. The nucleotides are TGCGCCAGCAGTCATTACCCGGACAGGGGATGGGAGCAGTTCTTC. Protein translation: CASSHYPDRGWEQFF.